This TCR beta chain was sequenced in a study of PD-L1 blockade in urothelial cancer (dated by TCRdb to 2016 to 2017). Regarding the complete study: All patients started therapy around 2014 and received atezolizumab 1,200 mg intravenously every 3 weeks. Progression-free survival longer than 6 months counted as durable clinical benefit, and TCR features were additionally tested against both progression-free and overall survival. About 10 patients achieved durable clinical benefit and 15 to 20 did not. Pretreatment tumor samples, along with matched peripheral blood serially collected before and after atezolizumab treatment, were subjected to TCR sequencing. In the same patients who had TCR sequencing, pretreatment tumors also underwent whole exome sequencing and RNA sequencing. Some 30 patients had pretreatment blood TCR-seq, approximately 24 had at least one posttreatment blood collection, and approximately 24 had tumor TCR-seq. Blood samples yielded a median of approximately 150,000 T cells and some 80,000 unique TCRs, with median clonality approximately 0.08. Blood samples were analyzed at two time points: 3 weeks after treatment start (second dose) and 6 weeks after treatment start. The study, an exploratory multi-omic analysis, examined somatic, immune and clinical correlates of response to PD-L1 blockade with atezolizumab in urothelial cancer. An ECOG performance status of 0 or 1 was recorded for the patients, and 0 to 3 prior chemotherapy regimens had been received by the patients. About 85% of the roughly 29 patients were identified as males with urothelial cancer of bladder origin, and a prior smoking history was reported by 18 of 29 patients. Points the paper makes about the study in general: Because the sample size was small (n ≈ 27) and many exploratory analyses were performed, the results are intended to be hypothesis-generating. Greater expansion of tumor-associated TCR clones in peripheral blood 3 weeks after the start of treatment was observed in patients with durable benefit (n ≈ 24, p = 0.022). A pretreatment peripheral blood TCR clonality below the median was linked to improved progression-free and overall survival.

From cysteine to phenylalanine, the CDR3 is 14 amino acids long. The only DNA kept is the CDR3, 42 bases in frame from the first base. According to the germline V gene, CDR1 reads ENHRY and CDR2 reads SYGVKD. The label giving this sample's time point can be read as: peripheral blood 6 weeks after treatment start. The cohort included 29 patients with locally advanced or metastatic urothelial carcinoma who were treated at Memorial Sloan Kettering on a trial protocol. Peripheral blood mononuclear cells were collected pretreatment and during treatment, with between 1 and 8 total time points obtained per patient. The Qiagen DNeasy Blood extraction kit was used to purify genomic DNA from total PBMCs and tumor samples. Collected pretreatment and during treatment, PBMCs were isolated and stored as previously described. As regards this clone: The clone's antigen remains unknown. The junction differs from germline at one of its ends, possibly a read error.

Synthetic TCR analog templates were spiked into each PCR to estimate absolute template abundance from read counts. The immunoSEQ assay was used to amplify TCRbeta CDR3 regions from genomic DNA with bias-controlled V and J gene primers. Rearranged TCRbeta segments were sequenced at approximately 20X coverage. The authors' pipeline ran thus. Sequencing errors were corrected by clustering and CDR3s were annotated against IMGT to assign V, D and J genes. Out-of-frame and stop-codon sequences were excluded, and only productive TCRbeta rearrangements were used in downstream analyses. Clonality was computed as one minus Shannon entropy normalized by the log of the number of unique productive sequences. Fisher's exact test with Benjamini-Hochberg correction, at a threshold of adjusted p below 0.01, was used to find clones that differed between time points or between blood and tumor. Here the immuneACCESS table is served through TCRdb, limited to in-frame sequences with V and J called. Missing clones are a known gap in these copies; in checked studies unresolved V genes cover under half, and the rest lacks a known reason. That table furnishes V, J and clone size, whereas the DNA furnished D and trimming. This sample lists some 40,000 clones; 75% to 90% were detected once. The leading ten clones occupy 10% of the sample.

The chain joins TRBV10-3 to TRBJ1-3; TRBD1 could be the D gene, as 5 bases match. This sequence originates from a man aged 35 to 55 with urothelial cancer. The source was PBMCs, collected around atezolizumab (anti-PD-L1) treatment. CDR3 region: CASFGGLDGDTIYF. The DNA sequence follows: TGTGCCTCATTTGGGGGGTTAGATGGAGACACCATATATTTT.